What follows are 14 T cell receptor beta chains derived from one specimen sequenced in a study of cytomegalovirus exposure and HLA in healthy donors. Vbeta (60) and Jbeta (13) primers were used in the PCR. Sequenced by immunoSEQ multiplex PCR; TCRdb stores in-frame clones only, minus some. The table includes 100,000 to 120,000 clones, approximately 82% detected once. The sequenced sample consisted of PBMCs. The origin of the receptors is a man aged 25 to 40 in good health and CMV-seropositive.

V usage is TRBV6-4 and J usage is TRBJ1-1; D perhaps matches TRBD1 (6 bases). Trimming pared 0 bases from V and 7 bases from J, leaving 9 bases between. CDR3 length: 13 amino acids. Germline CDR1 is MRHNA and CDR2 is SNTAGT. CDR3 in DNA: TGTGCCAGCAGTGACTCGACAGGCAATGAAGCTTTCTTT. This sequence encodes CASSDSTGNEAFF.

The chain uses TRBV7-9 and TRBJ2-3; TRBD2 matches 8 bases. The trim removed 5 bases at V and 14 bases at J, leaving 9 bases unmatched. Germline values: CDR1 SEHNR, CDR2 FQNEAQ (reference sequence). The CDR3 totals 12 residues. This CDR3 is CASSRPRGGPYF. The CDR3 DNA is TGTGCCAGCAGCCGCCCCCGGGGGGGCCCGTATTTT.

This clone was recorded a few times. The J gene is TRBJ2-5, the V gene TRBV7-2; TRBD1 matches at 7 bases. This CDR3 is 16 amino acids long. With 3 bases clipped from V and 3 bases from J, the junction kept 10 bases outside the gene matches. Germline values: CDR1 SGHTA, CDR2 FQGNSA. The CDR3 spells CASSLEWDSVKETQYF. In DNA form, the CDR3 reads TGTGCCAGCAGCTTGGAGTGGGACAGCGTGAAAGAGACCCAGTACTTC.

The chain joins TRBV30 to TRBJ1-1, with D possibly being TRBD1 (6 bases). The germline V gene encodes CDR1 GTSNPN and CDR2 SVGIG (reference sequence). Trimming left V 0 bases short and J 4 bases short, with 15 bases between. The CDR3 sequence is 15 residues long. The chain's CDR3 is CAWSVHRDHLTEAFF. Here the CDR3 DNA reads TGTGCCTGGAGTGTACACAGGGATCACCTCACTGAAGCTTTCTTT.

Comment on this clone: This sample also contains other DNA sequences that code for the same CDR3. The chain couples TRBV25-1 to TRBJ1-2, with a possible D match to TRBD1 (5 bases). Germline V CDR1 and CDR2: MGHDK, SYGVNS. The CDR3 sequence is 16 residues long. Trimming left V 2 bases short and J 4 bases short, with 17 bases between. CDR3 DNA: TGTGCCAGCAGTGAAGGGTGGCAGGGAAATGGCTATGGCTACACCTTC. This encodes CASSEGWQGNGYGYTF.

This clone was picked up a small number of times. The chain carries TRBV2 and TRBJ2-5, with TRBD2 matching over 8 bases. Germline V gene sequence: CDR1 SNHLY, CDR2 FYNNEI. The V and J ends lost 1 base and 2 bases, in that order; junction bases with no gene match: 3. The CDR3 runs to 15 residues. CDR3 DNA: TGTGCCAGCAGTGAAGGGTCTAGCGGGCAAGAGACCCAGTACTTC. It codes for CASSEGSSGQETQYF.

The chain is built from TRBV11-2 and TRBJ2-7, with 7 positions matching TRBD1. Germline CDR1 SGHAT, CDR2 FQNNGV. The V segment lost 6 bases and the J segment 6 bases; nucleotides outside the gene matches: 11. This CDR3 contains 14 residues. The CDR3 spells CASSFNTGEGEQYF. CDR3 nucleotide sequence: TGTGCCAGCAGTTTCAATACAGGGGAAGGCGAGCAGTACTTC. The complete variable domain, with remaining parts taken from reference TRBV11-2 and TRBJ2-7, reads EAGVAQSPRYKIIEKRQSVAFWCNPISGHATLYWYQQILGQGPKLLIQFQNNGVVDDSQLPKDRFSAERLKGVDSTLKIQPAKLEDSAVYLCASSFNTGEGEQYFGPGTRLTVT.

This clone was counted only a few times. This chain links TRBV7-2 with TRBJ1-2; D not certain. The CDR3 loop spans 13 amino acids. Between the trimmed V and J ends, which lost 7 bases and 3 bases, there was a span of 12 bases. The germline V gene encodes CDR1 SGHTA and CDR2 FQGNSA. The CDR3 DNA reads TGTGCCAGCATAGAAAATCTATACTATGGCTACACCTTC. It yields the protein CASIENLYYGYTF.

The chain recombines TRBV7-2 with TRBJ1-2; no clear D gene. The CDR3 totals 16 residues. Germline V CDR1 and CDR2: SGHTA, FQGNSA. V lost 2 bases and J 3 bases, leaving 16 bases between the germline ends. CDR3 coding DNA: TGTGCCAGCAGCTTATCTATTGGGCTTGGGCACTATGGCTACACCTTC. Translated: CASSLSIGLGHYGYTF.

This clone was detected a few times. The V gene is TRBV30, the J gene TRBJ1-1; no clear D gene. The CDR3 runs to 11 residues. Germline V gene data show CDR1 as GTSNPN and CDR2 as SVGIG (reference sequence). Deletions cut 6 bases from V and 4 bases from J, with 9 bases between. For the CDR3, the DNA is TGTGCCTGCAACAAATTCACTGAAGCTTTCTTT. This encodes CACNKFTEAFF.

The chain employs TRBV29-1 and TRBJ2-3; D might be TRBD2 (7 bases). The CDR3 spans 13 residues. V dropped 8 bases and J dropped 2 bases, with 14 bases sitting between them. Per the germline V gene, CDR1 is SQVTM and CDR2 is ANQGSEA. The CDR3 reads CSLRGGDTDTQYF. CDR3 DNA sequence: TGCAGCCTGAGAGGGGGGGACACAGATACGCAGTATTTT.

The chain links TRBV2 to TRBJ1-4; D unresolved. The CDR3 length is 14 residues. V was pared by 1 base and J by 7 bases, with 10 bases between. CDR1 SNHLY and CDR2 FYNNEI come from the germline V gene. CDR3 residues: CASSEVAFGEKLFF. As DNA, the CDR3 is TGTGCCAGCAGTGAAGTTGCCTTCGGTGAAAAACTGTTTTTT.

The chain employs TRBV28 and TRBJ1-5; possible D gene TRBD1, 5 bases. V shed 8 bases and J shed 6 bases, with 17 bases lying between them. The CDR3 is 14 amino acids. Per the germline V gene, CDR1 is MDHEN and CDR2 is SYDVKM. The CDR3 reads CASGTVATAQPQHF. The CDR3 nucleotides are TGTGCCAGCGGGACTGTGGCGACAGCTCAGCCCCAGCATTTT.

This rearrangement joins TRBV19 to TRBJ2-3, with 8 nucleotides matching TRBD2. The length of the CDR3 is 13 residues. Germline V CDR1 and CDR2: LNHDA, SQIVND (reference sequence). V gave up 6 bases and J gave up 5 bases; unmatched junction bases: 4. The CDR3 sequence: CASSGGDLDTQYF. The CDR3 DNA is TGTGCCAGTAGCGGGGGGGACCTAGATACGCAGTATTTT.